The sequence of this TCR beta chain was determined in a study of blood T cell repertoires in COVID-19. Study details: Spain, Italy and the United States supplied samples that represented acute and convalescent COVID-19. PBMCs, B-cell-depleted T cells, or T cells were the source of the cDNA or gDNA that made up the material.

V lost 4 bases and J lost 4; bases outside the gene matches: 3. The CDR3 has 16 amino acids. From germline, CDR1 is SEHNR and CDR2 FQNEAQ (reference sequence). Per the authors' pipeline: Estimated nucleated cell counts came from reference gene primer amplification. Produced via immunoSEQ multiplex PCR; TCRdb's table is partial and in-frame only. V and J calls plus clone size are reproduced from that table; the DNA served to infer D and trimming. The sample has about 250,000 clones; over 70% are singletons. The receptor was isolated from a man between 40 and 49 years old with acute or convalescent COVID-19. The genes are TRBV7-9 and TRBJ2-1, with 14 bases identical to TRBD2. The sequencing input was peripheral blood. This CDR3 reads CASSSRTSGRYNEQFF. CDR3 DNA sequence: TGTGCCAGCAGCTCGAGGACTAGCGGGAGGTACAATGAGCAGTTCTTC.